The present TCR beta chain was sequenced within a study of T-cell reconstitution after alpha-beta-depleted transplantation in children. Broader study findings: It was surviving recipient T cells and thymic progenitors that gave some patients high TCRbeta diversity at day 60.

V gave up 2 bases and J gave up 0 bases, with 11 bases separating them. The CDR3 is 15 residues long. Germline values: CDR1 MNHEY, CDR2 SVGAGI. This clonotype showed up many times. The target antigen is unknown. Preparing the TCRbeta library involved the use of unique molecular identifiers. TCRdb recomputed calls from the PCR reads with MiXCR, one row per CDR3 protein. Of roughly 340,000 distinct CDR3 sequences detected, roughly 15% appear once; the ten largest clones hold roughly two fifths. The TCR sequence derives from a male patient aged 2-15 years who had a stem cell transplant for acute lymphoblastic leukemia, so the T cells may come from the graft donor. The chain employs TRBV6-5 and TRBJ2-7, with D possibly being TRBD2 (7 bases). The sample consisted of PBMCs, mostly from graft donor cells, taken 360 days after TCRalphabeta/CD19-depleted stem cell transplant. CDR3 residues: CASSYRGGSSYEQYF. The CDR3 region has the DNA TGTGCCAGCAGTTACAGGGGGGGAAGCTCCTACGAGCAGTACTTC.